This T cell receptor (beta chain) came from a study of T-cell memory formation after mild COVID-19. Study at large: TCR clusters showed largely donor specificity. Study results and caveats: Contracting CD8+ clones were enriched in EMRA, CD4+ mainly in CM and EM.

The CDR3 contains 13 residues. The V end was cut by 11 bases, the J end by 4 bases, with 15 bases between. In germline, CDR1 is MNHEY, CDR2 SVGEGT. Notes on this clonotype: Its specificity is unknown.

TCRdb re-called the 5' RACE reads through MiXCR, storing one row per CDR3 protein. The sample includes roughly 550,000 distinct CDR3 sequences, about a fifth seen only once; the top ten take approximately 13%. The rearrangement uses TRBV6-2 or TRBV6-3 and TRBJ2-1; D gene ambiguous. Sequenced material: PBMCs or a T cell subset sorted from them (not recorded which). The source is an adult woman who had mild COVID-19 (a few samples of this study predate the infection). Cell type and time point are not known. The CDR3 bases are TGTGCCTCCCTGGCGTCTGGTTACAATGAGCAGTTCTTC. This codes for CASLASGYNEQFF.